This TCR beta chain came from a study of T cell clonotyping in hematopoietic cell transplantation. General observations from the study: Pathologically expanded recipient clonotypes increased progressively from day 30 to day 180 as diversity fell. Without cell sorting, CD4 versus CD8 contributions remain unresolved.

V was clipped by 4 bases and J by 5 bases; unmatched bases: 7. Germline V gene sequence: CDR1 MNHNS, CDR2 SASEGT. The CDR3 is made up of 14 amino acids. Method: immunoSEQ multiplex PCR; TCRdb's copy keeps in-frame clones and lacks some. The profile covers 15,000 or so clones, with around 97% appearing a single time and roughly 4% taken by the ten largest. This clone was observed a handful of times. The antigen is undetermined. The sequences come from peripheral blood mononuclear cells, collected 30 days after allogeneic stem cell transplant. The chain combines TRBV6-1 with TRBJ1-2, with 7 bases fitting TRBD1. This receptor was taken from a female patient aged 50-60 years who had an allogeneic stem cell transplant from an unrelated donor, so T cells may come from the graft donor. Some clones in this sample may be carry-over from other donors' samples. CDR3 nucleotide sequence: TGTGCCAGCAGTGTCCGCAGACAGGGTTATGGCTACACCTTC. Protein: CASSVRRQGYGYTF.